This TCR beta chain is drawn from a study of identical twins. This clonotype was counted only a few times. Its cognate antigen is unknown. Each CDR3 protein is one row after TCRdb ran MiXCR on the 5' RACE reads. Among 350,000 to 600,000 distinct CDR3 sequences listed, 14% were seen once. V was shortened by 5 bases and J by 0 bases, with 14 bases between the two germline ends. The CDR3 runs 16 residues. Germline CDR1 and CDR2: SGHTA and FQGNSA. General study points: One should note that invariant MAIT and iNKT cells could partly confound zero-insertion analyses. High-abundance cord blood beta clonotypes had fewer insertions; memory repertoires showed none.

All donors comprised healthy Caucasians. The same data also went into a second study, on yellow fever vaccine responses in identical twins.

This TCR derives from a woman aged 18-29 years in good health. The genes are TRBV7-2 and TRBJ2-1; possibly TRBD2 for D (5 bases). The sequenced sample consisted of CD4+ T cells sorted from blood. CDR3 sequence (DNA): TGTGCCAGCAGCGGAGGCCCTATTCTCTCCTACAATGAGCAGTTCTTC. This translates into CASSGGPILSYNEQFF. Full variable domain (outside the CDR3, taken from reference TRBV7-2 and TRBJ2-1): GAGVSQSPSNKVTEKGKDVELRCDPISGHTALYWYRQSLGQGLEFLIYFQGNSAPDKSGLPSDRFSAERTGGSVSTLTIQRTQQEDSAVYLCASSGGPILSYNEQFFGPGTRLTVL.